The 8 T cell receptor beta chains below all came from one sample that was sequenced in a study of vaccination and CD4 T cells after COVID-19. These receptors have no identified antigens. The sample's treatment: approximately 10-day PBMC culture with coronavirus spike peptide pools or control peptides (ViraFEST assay). Cultured CD4+ T-cell DNA underwent Oncomine TCR Beta short-read sequencing. TCRdb re-analysed the PCR reads in MiXCR, keeping a single row per CDR3 protein. Among fewer than 4,500 distinct CDR3 sequences listed, 17% were seen once. Source material: CD4+ T cells from blood, cultured in vitro. These receptors were collected from a human donor who had recovered from COVID-19.

This clonotype was observed a single time. The chain employs TRBV30 and TRBJ2-5, with D unclear. The germline gives CDR1 GTSNPN, CDR2 SVGIG (reference sequence). CDR3 size: 13 residues. V was trimmed by 0 bases and J by 5 bases, leaving 10 bases between them. The CDR3 spells CAWSVLARETQYF. CDR3 in DNA: TGTGCCTGGAGTGTTCTCGCTCGGGAGACCCAGTACTTC.

The chain uses TRBV30 and TRBJ2-5; either TRBD1 or TRBD2 may fit D (6 bases each). V was trimmed by 0 bases and J by 5 bases, leaving 16 bases between them. From germline, CDR1 is GTSNPN and CDR2 SVGIG (reference sequence). CDR3 length: 15 amino acids. CDR3 sequence (DNA): TGTGCCTGGAGTGTGGGGGGCGCGGGGTGGGAGACCCAGTACTTC. It translates to CAWSVGGAGWETQYF.

The chain recombines TRBV4-1 with TRBJ2-7, with 9 bases fitting TRBD1. Losses at the gene ends were 1 base for V and 3 bases for J; bases not matched to a gene: 4. The V gene's germline CDR1 is MGHRA and CDR2 YSYEKL. The CDR3 length is 15 residues. The CDR3 DNA is TGCGCCAGCAGCCAAGGACAGGGGGGGGTCTACGAGCAGTACTTC. This gives the protein CASSQGQGGVYEQYF.

This clonotype is medium-sized within its sample. The chain links TRBV11-3 to TRBJ1-1; D is unclear. Trimming pared 2 bases from V and 4 bases from J, leaving 5 bases between. Germline lookup yields CDR1 SGHNT and CDR2 YENEEA. This CDR3 is 12 amino acids long. This CDR3 is CASSLNPTEAFF. CDR3 sequence (DNA): TGTGCCAGCAGCTTAAACCCCACTGAAGCTTTCTTT.

The chain recombines TRBV18 with TRBJ1-2; possibly TRBD1 for D (6 bases). The CDR3 consists of 15 residues. V lost 6 bases to trimming and J lost 4 bases, with 18 bases between them. Germline CDR1 is KGHSH and CDR2 is LQKENI. CDR3 sequence: CASSLRQASSYGYTF. DNA for the CDR3: TGTGCCAGCTCTCTCAGACAGGCCTCGAGCTATGGCTACACCTTC.

This clonotype was seen a few times. V is TRBV28 and J is TRBJ1-3; D gene unclear. Deletions cut 5 bases from V and 1 base from J, with 6 bases between. This CDR3 is 13 amino acids long. From germline, CDR1 is MDHEN and CDR2 SYDVKM. The CDR3 spells CASSVGSGNTIYF. CDR3 nucleotide sequence: TGTGCCAGCAGTGTGGGGTCTGGAAACACCATATATTTT.

The V call is TRBV28, the J call TRBJ1-2; D perhaps matches TRBD1 (5 bases). Germline V gene lookup returns CDR1 MDHEN and CDR2 SYDVKM. Trimming removed 3 bases from V and 8 bases from J, with 13 bases in between. CDR3 size: 13 residues. The CDR3 DNA is TGTGCCAGCAGTTTTCAGAACAACAGGGGCTACACCTTC. Translation gives CASSFQNNRGYTF.

In its sample, this clonotype is medium-sized. This chain joins TRBV21-1 and TRBJ1-5; no DNA check was done on the table's D call, TRBD1. TRBV21-1 is listed as a pseudogene. The CDR3 covers 14 residues. CDR3 bases: TGTGCCAGCGGGGGCCTATATAGCAATCAGCCCCAGCATTTT. Its translation is CASGGLYSNQPQHF.